Listed below are T cell receptor beta chains from one sample, sequenced in a study of OX40 agonist ivuxolimab in advanced cancers. Sequencing was performed with immunoSEQ multiplex PCR; in TCRdb, only in-frame clones are kept and a portion is missing. The sample has over 35,000 clones; around three quarters are singletons. This material consisted of CD4+ or CD8+ T cells sorted from blood, taken in a trial of the OX40 agonist ivuxolimab. Receptors were obtained from an adult with an advanced solid tumor such as melanoma, head and neck, liver or kidney cancer. CDR3s include the opening cysteine and the closing phenylalanine or tryptophan. A D gene is named only where the DNA matches it firmly. Some rows mark clone size as missing; the rest say once, few, many or name a class of expanded clone.

- | TRBJ2-7 | TRBV5-5 | - | TGTGCCAGCAGCCCGGGGCTCAGGCCAGAGCAGTACTTC | CASSPGLRPEQYF
- | TRBJ1-5 | TRBV19 | - | TGTGCCAGTAGTATTGAGGTTCTCTATAGCAATCAGCCCCAGCATTTT | CASSIEVLYSNQPQHF
- | TRBJ1-2 | TRBV10-1 | - | TGCGCCAGCAGTCCGCAGAGGGGCTATGGCTACACCTTC | CASSPQRGYGYTF
- | TRBJ2-7 | TRBV2 | - | TGTGCCAGCATTTCGAGACTTTTAACCTACGAGCAGTACTTC | CASISRLLTYEQYF
- | TRBJ2-1 | TRBV7-8 | - | TGTGCCAGCAGCTCCCGGTCCTCGGGTATTAACAATGAGCAGTTCTTC | CASSSRSSGINNEQFF
- | TRBJ1-2 | TRBV30 | - | TGTGCCTGGAGTCCGGGGGGAGGGTCCTATGGCTACACCTTC | CAWSPGGGSYGYTF
- | TRBJ2-2 | TRBV19 | - | TGTGCCAGTAGTAGGCAGGGCACCGGGGAGCTGTTTTTT | CASSRQGTGELFF
- | TRBJ2-3 | TRBV25-1 | - | TGTGCCAGCACTGGGGGAGGCGGCCGTACGCAGTATTTT | CASTGGGGRTQYF
TRBD1 | TRBJ2-3 | TRBV27 | - | TGTGCCAGCAGTTCGGGACAGGGGCTGGCAGATACGCAGTATTTT | CASSSGQGLADTQYF
- | TRBJ2-1 | TRBV9 | few | TGTGCCAGCAGCGTATCCGCGGCAGCCCCCAATGAGCAGTTCTTC | CASSVSAAAPNEQFF
TRBD2 | TRBJ2-2 | TRBV6-1 | - | TGTGCCAGCAGTGAAATCCCAGCGGGGGCTTACACCGGGGAGCTGTTTTTT | CASSEIPAGAYTGELFF
- | TRBJ1-2 | TRBV7-2 | - | TGTGCCAGCAGCCCCTTCACCCAGTATGGCTACACCTTC | CASSPFTQYGYTF
TRBD2 | TRBJ2-3 | TRBV7-8 | - | TGTGCCAGCAGGCTAGCGGGAAGCACAGATACGCAGTATTTT | CASRLAGSTDTQYF
- | TRBJ2-5 | TRBV4-1 | few | TGCGCCAGCAGCCAGCTCGACCGCGGCCGGACCCAGTACTTC | CASSQLDRGRTQYF
TRBD2 | TRBJ2-2 | TRBV18 | - | TGTGCCAGCTCACCGAAAGCGGGAGTTCCCGGGGAGCTGTTTTTT | CASSPKAGVPGELFF
- | TRBJ1-3 | TRBV7-2 | - | TGTGCCAGCAGCCCTGAGGGGTTCTCTGGAAACACCATATATTTT | CASSPEGFSGNTIYF
- | TRBJ1-2 | TRBV5-1 | - | TGCGCCAGCAACGTGGACGCGTTCAGTGGCTACACCTTC | CASNVDAFSGYTF
- | TRBJ2-7 | TRBV6-1 | once | TGTGCCAGCAGTGAATATTCCTACGAGCAGTACTTC | CASSEYSYEQYF
- | TRBJ2-2 | TRBV7-3 | - | TGTGCCAGCAGCTTAGACACCGGGGAGCTGTTTTTT | CASSLDTGELFF
- | TRBJ2-5 | TRBV7-9 | - | TGTGCCAGCAGCCCCAGGGGGGGTGGGGAAGAGACCCAGTACTTC | CASSPRGGGEETQYF
- | TRBJ2-3 | TRBV2 | - | TGTGCCAGCAGTGAAGGGGACGGTGCTAGCACAGATACGCAGTATTTT | CASSEGDGASTDTQYF
TRBD1 | TRBJ2-7 | TRBV5-1 | - | TGCGCCAGCAGGTTATCGGGACAGCCCCTTTACGAGCAGTACTTC | CASRLSGQPLYEQYF
- | TRBJ2-1 | TRBV7-8 | - | TGTGCCAGCAGCCCTCGGACCCAGGGTGAGCAGTTCTTC | CASSPRTQGEQFF
TRBD1 | TRBJ1-2 | TRBV5-6 | - | TGTGCCAGCAGTTTGTCTACAGGGGCTTTGGGCTACACCTTC | CASSLSTGALGYTF
TRBD1 | TRBJ2-5 | TRBV28 | - | TGTGCCAGCAGTGGAAGGGACAGGGGGCTTGAGACCCAGTACTTC | CASSGRDRGLETQYF
TRBD1 | TRBJ2-7 | TRBV6-6 | - | TGTGCCAGCATCAAGGACAGGGGGTCCTACGAGCAGTACTTC | CASIKDRGSYEQYF
- | TRBJ2-3 | TRBV11-2 | - | TGTGCCAGCAGGTCCACAGGGACAGATACGCAGTATTTT | CASRSTGTDTQYF